This T cell receptor (beta chain) was observed in a study of vaccination and CD4 T cells after COVID-19. Study background: In culture, cells were exposed to overlapping spike peptides from SARS-CoV-2, HCoV-NL63, HCoV-OC43 and HCoV-229E.

Sequencing of cultured CD4+ T cell DNA used the Oncomine TCR Beta short-read assay. TCRdb re-derived calls from the PCR reads in MiXCR, one entry per CDR3 protein. The sample lists about 20,000 distinct CDR3 sequences; 55% were seen once. This clonotype was observed a few times. Its antigen is currently unknown. As to treatment: approximately nine-day PBMC culture with coronavirus spike peptide pools or control peptides (ViraFEST assay). ViraFEST sequenced TCRs after peptide-pool expansion of antigen-specific T cells. PCR positivity was dated March to December 2020, before US Alpha, Beta and Delta variants. The sequenced sample was CD4+ T cells from blood, cultured in vitro. This TCR was recovered from a human donor who had recovered from COVID-19.

The CDR3 is CASRRDSGENQPQHF. The CDR3 region has the DNA TGTGCCAGCCGTCGCGACTCAGGGGAGAATCAGCCCCAGCATTTT. The rearrangement links TRBV6-1 to TRBJ1-5, with D possibly being TRBD1 (6 bases). V gave up 8 bases and J gave up 4 bases, with 18 bases separating them. The CDR3 runs 15 residues. CDR1 and CDR2 from the germline V gene are MNHNS and SASEGT.